Presented here are 25 T cell receptor beta chains from one specimen sequenced in a study of blood T cells in healthy people across ages. The authors ran a second PCR of roughly 6 to 12 cycles using a sample-barcoded 5' primer and a J-beta primer mix. Each CDR3 protein gets one entry after TCRdb re-called the 5' RACE reads with MiXCR. The data hold over a million distinct CDR3 sequences, with around 55% observed a single time. Material: blood. The receptors here all came from a man aged 18 to 29 in good health.

The V call is TRBV20-1, the J call TRBJ2-4; a weak D match, TRBD2 (6 bases). The assigned J gene may be wrong: the sequence end matches TRBJ2-7 better. CDR1 is DFQATT, CDR2 SNEGSKA, per germline (reference sequence). CDR3 length equals 15 residues. The DNA of the CDR3 is TGCAGTGCTAGACCATTGGAGGGGAGTATCGACGAGCAGTACTTC. Its translation: CSARPLEGSIDEQYF.

The rearrangement uses TRBV7-6 and TRBJ2-2; D may match TRBD1 or TRBD2 (6 bases each). Between the trimmed V and J ends, which lost 5 bases and 9 bases, there was a span of 19 bases. The CDR3 loop spans 15 amino acids. Germline loops: CDR1 SGHVS, CDR2 FNYEAQ. The DNA of the CDR3 is TGTGCCAGCAGCACCCGCACAGGGAGGACCAGGGAGCTGTTTTTT. The encoded protein is CASSTRTGRTRELFF.

The sample holds a few counts of this clonotype. The chain uses TRBV2 and TRBJ2-7; TRBD1 matches 8 bases. This CDR3 contains 14 residues. Trimming at V came to 4 bases and at J to 5 bases, leaving 7 bases not matched to a gene. From germline, CDR1 is SNHLY and CDR2 FYNNEI. The CDR3 reads CASSGDRGFHEQYF. The DNA of the CDR3 is TGTGCCAGCAGTGGCGACAGGGGATTCCACGAGCAGTACTTC.

This clonotype was detected only once. The DNA for the CDR3 is TGTGCCAGCAGCTTAGGGTCCCTGCTGAACACTGAAGCTTTCTTT. Translation: CASSLGSLLNTEAFF. J is TRBJ1-1 and V is TRBV7-2; D gene ambiguous. With 1 base removed from V and 0 bases from J, the gap between germline ends came to 9 bases. CDR1 SGHTA and CDR2 FQGNSA come from the germline V gene. This CDR3 is built from 15 residues.

The chain links TRBV3-1 to TRBJ2-3; D unresolved. CDR1 and CDR2 (germline): LGHDT, YNNKEL (reference sequence). This CDR3 region has 14 residues. Trimming left V 2 bases short and J 10 bases short, with 16 bases between. The CDR3 bases are TGTGCCAGCAGCCAACACACTTACGAGTCTGCGCAGTATTTT. Residues: CASSQHTYESAQYF.

CDR3 nucleotide sequence: TGTGCCAGCAGTGAATTGGCCAGTCAGCCCCAGCATTTT. This encodes CASSELASQPQHF. This chain links TRBV25-1 with TRBJ1-5; no reliable D call. Trimming shortened V by 1 base and J by 6 bases, and 7 bases separated the two germline ends. CDR3 length: 13 residues. Looked up from germline, CDR1 is MGHDK and CDR2 is SYGVNS.

In its sample, this clonotype was seen a few times. The chain carries TRBV4-3 and TRBJ2-7, with D perhaps TRBD1 or TRBD2 (5 bases each). The germline V gene encodes CDR1 LGHNA and CDR2 YSLEER. V lost 1 base to trimming and J lost 7 bases, with 14 bases between them. The CDR3 is 14 residues long. The CDR3 spells CASSQGWGSIEQYF. For the CDR3, the DNA is TGCGCCAGCAGCCAAGGGTGGGGGTCGATTGAGCAGTACTTC.

The chain employs TRBV4-2 and TRBJ1-5; a weak D match, TRBD1 (6 bases). The CDR3 has 16 residues. From germline, CDR1 is LGHNA and CDR2 YNFKEQ. Trimming took 4 bases from V and 12 from J, leaving 25 bases between them. The CDR3 here is CASSRDWRTANKLQHF. The DNA for the CDR3 is TGTGCCAGCAGCCGAGATTGGAGGACAGCGAATAAGCTCCAGCATTTT.

V is TRBV20-1 and J is TRBJ2-4, with 7 positions matching TRBD2. The DNA end is a closer match to TRBJ2-7, so the J assignment may be wrong. The CDR3 extends over 15 amino acids. The V gene's germline CDR1 is DFQATT and CDR2 SNEGSKA (reference sequence). The CDR3 is CSARDRRAGFYEQYF. The CDR3 coding sequence is TGCAGTGCTAGAGATAGACGAGCGGGGTTCTACGAGCAGTACTTC.

The rearrangement joins TRBV24-1 to TRBJ2-3; either TRBD1 or TRBD2 may fit D (5 bases each). With 3 bases removed from V and 2 bases from J, the gap between germline ends came to 11 bases. The CDR3 loop spans 15 amino acids. Germline values: CDR1 KGHDR, CDR2 SFDVKD. Written as DNA, the CDR3 is TGTGCCACCAGTGATCTTGGGACCTTCACAGATACGCAGTATTTT. Protein: CATSDLGTFTDTQYF.

This clonotype occurred once. One junction end disagrees with the germline gene, perhaps due to a read error. The chain links TRBV27 to TRBJ2-7, with TRBD1 as a possible D gene (5 bases). The CDR3 extends over 17 amino acids. The germline gives CDR1 MNHEY, CDR2 SMNVEV (reference sequence). CDR3 nucleotides: TGTGCCAGCAGTTTATTGGCCCCGTTAAAGGGGTTCTACAAGCAGTACTTC. Protein: CASSLLAPLKGFYKQYF.

This clonotype was counted a few times. J is TRBJ2-7 and V is TRBV27; D gene unclear. Trimming stripped 6 bases from V and 1 base from J, with 13 bases between. The CDR3 is 14 amino acids. CDR1 and CDR2 (germline): MNHEY, SMNVEV (reference sequence). The CDR3 sequence is CASSPERRSYEQYF. The CDR3 bases are TGTGCCAGCAGCCCTGAGAGACGATCCTACGAGCAGTACTTC.

CDR3 region: CASQSSTPYNSPLHF. CDR3 DNA sequence: TGTGCCAGCCAATCTTCGACACCCTATAATTCACCCCTCCACTTT. This chain uses TRBV27 with TRBJ1-6; D gene unclear. V was clipped by 8 bases and J by 2 bases, with 13 bases between them. This CDR3 region has 15 residues. Germline CDR1 reads MNHEY; CDR2 reads SMNVEV (reference sequence).

In this sample, this clonotype turned up a few times. The chain employs TRBV29-1 and TRBJ2-7; TRBD1 matches at 9 bases. The germline gives CDR1 SQVTM, CDR2 ANQGSEA. This CDR3 contains 12 residues. With V trimmed by 6 bases and J by 7 bases, 7 bases remained unmatched. This chain's CDR3 is CSVGGTGREQYF. The CDR3, as DNA: TGCAGCGTCGGCGGGACAGGGAGGGAGCAGTACTTC.

V and J are TRBV29-1 and TRBJ1-1; 7 bases are a match to TRBD1. The V gene's germline CDR1 is SQVTM and CDR2 ANQGSEA. The trim removed 5 bases at V and 1 base at J, leaving 4 bases unmatched. CDR3 length: 13 residues. This chain's CDR3 is CSVCQGGNTEAFF. The DNA for the CDR3 is TGCAGCGTTTGTCAGGGGGGGAACACTGAAGCTTTCTTT.

The genes are TRBV28 and TRBJ1-2, with D perhaps matching TRBD1 (6 bases). V lost 10 bases, J lost 0 bases, and 12 bases lay in between. The CDR3 has 13 residues. Germline CDR1 reads MDHEN; CDR2 reads SYDVKM. For the CDR3, the DNA is TGTGCCACCCTTCGGACAGCTAACTATGGCTACACCTTC. Translated, it gives CATLRTANYGYTF.

The rearrangement joins TRBV15 to TRBJ2-3; TRBD1 matches 10 bases. The germline CDR1 and CDR2 sequences are LNHNV and YYDKDF (reference sequence). This CDR3 contains 17 residues. Germline trimming cut 3 bases from V and 4 bases from J; bases unmatched to any gene: 10. CDR3 sequence: CATSRENTGTGADTQYF. CDR3 in DNA: TGTGCCACCAGCAGGGAGAATACCGGGACAGGGGCAGATACGCAGTATTTT.

This clonotype was picked up one time. The chain carries TRBV27 and TRBJ2-1, with D unresolved. The V gene's germline CDR1 is MNHEY and CDR2 SMNVEV (reference sequence). V lost 3 bases, J lost 0 bases, and 9 bases lay in between. The CDR3 extends over 15 amino acids. In nucleotides, the CDR3 is TGTGCCAGCAGTTTGGGGATGATCTCCTACAATGAGCAGTTCTTC. It codes for CASSLGMISYNEQFF.

CDR3 in amino acids: CSVARDRDCTQYF. CDR3 coding DNA: TGCAGCGTTGCGAGGGACAGGGACTGCACCCAGTACTTC. The rearrangement uses TRBV29-1 and TRBJ2-7; TRBD1 aligns across 9 bases. The CDR3 contains 13 residues. The germline gives CDR1 SQVTM, CDR2 ANQGSEA. Unmatched junction bases numbered 11, after V lost 4 bases and J lost 10 bases.

The chain uses TRBV6-5 and TRBJ1-2; TRBD1 agrees at 10 bases. This CDR3 spans 14 amino acids. Unmatched junction bases numbered 9, after V lost 6 bases and J lost 8 bases. Germline V gives CDR1 MNHEY, CDR2 SVGAGI. CDR3 loop: CASRSGTGAGGYTF. The DNA of the CDR3 is TGTGCCAGCAGATCCGGGACAGGGGCAGGCGGCTACACCTTC.

This clonotype was seen only a few times. The V and J genes are TRBV9 and TRBJ2-7, with D maybe TRBD2 (5 bases). CDR1 is SGDLS, CDR2 YYNGEE, per germline. The CDR3 runs 17 residues. The V and J ends lost 0 bases and 1 base respectively, with 17 bases between them. CDR3 in amino acids: CASSVVRRASSSYEQYF. CDR3 nucleotides: TGTGCCAGCAGCGTAGTGCGGCGGGCCTCATCTTCCTACGAGCAGTACTTC.

V gene TRBV18 combines with J gene TRBJ2-1; D perhaps matches TRBD2 (6 bases). The V end lost 3 bases, the J end lost 3 bases, and 15 bases lay between the germline ends. The CDR3 is 16 residues long. In germline, CDR1 is KGHSH, CDR2 LQKENI. In DNA, the CDR3 is TGTGCCAGCTCACCCCCTCTAGCGACCATCTACAATGAGCAGTTCTTC. Encoded protein: CASSPPLATIYNEQFF.

The rearrangement uses TRBV12-3 or TRBV12-4 and TRBJ2-3, with D perhaps assigned TRBD1 or TRBD2 (5 bases each). The CDR3 runs to 11 residues. V gave up 7 bases and J gave up 6 bases, with 8 bases separating them. The chain's CDR3 is CASMWGDTQYF. CDR3 in DNA: TGTGCCAGCATGTGGGGGGATACGCAGTATTTT.

CDR3 nucleotides: TGTGCCAGCAGCGGGACAGTCGGGAACACTGAAGCTTTCTTT. Amino acid sequence: CASSGTVGNTEAFF. V gene TRBV25-1 combines with J gene TRBJ1-1; 7 bases agree with TRBD1. The germline V gene encodes CDR1 MGHDK and CDR2 SYGVNS. V lost 6 bases, J lost 1 base, and 5 bases stayed unmatched. The CDR3 loop spans 14 amino acids.

V usage is TRBV7-2 and J usage is TRBJ2-6, with a weak D call TRBD1 (5 bases). The germline V gene encodes CDR1 SGHTA and CDR2 FQGNSA. V was trimmed by 5 bases and J by 0 bases, leaving 20 bases between them. The CDR3 runs 19 residues. DNA for the CDR3: TGTGCCAGCAGCCTCCGTTCGACAGCTTCGATCTCTGGGGCCAACGTCCTGACTTTC. Protein sequence: CASSLRSTASISGANVLTF.